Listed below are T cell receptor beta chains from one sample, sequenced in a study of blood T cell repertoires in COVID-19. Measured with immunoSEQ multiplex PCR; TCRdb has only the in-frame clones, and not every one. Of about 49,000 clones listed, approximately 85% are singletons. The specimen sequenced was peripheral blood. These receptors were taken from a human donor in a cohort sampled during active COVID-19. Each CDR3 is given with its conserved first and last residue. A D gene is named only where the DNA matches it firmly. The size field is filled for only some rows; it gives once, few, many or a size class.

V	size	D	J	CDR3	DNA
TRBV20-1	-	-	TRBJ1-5	CSARGVQPQHF	TGCAGTGCTAGGGGCGTTCAGCCCCAGCATTTT
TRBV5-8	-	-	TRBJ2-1	CASSRAGTVHEQFF	TGTGCCAGCAGTCGAGCGGGCACGGTCCATGAGCAGTTCTTC
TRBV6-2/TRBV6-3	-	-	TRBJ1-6	CASSFGQNNSPLHF	TGTGCCAGCAGTTTTGGACAGAATAATTCACCCCTCCACTTT
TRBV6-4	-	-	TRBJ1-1	CASSDSSRGTEAFF	TGTGCCAGCAGTGACTCCAGCAGGGGCACTGAAGCTTTCTTT
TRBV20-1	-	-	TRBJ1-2	CSARGTYGYTF	TGCAGTGCTCGAGGGACTTATGGCTACACCTTC
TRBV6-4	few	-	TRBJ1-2	CASSDRGNGYTF	TGTGCCAGCAGTGACAGGGGGAATGGCTACACCTTC
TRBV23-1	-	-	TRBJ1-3	CASSPRLPEWDTIYF	TGCGCCAGCAGCCCCAGACTCCCGGAATGGGACACCATATATTTT
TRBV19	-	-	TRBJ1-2	CASSIGGAYGYTF	TGTGCCAGTAGTATAGGGGGAGCCTATGGCTACACCTTC
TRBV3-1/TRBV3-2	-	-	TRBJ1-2	CASSQLGLDGLGGYTF	TGTGCCAGCAGCCAATTGGGGCTTGATGGGTTAGGAGGCTACACCTTC
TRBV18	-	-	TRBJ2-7	CASSPIARSYEQYF	TGTGCCAGCTCACCGATAGCGAGGTCCTACGAGCAGTACTTC